What follows are 7 T cell receptor beta chains derived from one specimen sequenced in a study of radiation and T cells in renal cell carcinoma. Clones were sequenced by immunoSEQ multiplex PCR, and TCRdb holds only the in-frame ones, with some missing. The sample carries around 160,000 clones, about nine tenths recorded once. Regarding time point: baseline pretreatment blood. Documented treatment: 15 Gy SBRT to primary tumor, nephrectomy 4 weeks later. Material: blood, obtained from a patient whose treatment included radiotherapy and nephrectomy. The source is a woman in her 70s with renal cell carcinoma.

The chain combines TRBV4-3 with TRBJ1-5; D call uncertain. The CDR3 is made up of 15 amino acids. V was shortened by 0 bases and J by 1 base, with 7 bases between the two germline ends. The germline V gene encodes CDR1 LGHNA and CDR2 YSLEER. Written as DNA, the CDR3 is TGCGCCAGCAGCCAAGAAAATTGGAGCAATCAGCCCCAGCATTTT. It translates to CASSQENWSNQPQHF.

The V call is TRBV6-1, the J call TRBJ1-2; 11 nucleotides match TRBD1. This CDR3 is built from 14 residues. The junction had 2 bases not matched to a gene; V was cut back by 4 bases and J by 4 bases. CDR1 MNHNS and CDR2 SASEGT come from the germline V gene. The CDR3 DNA sequence: TGTGCCAGCAGTGTGGGACAGGGGGGCTATGGCTACACCTTC. Translation gives CASSVGQGGYGYTF.

J is TRBJ1-4 and V is TRBV28; D is ambiguous. The V end lost 2 bases, the J end lost 1 base, and 5 bases lay between the germline ends. Germline V lookup: CDR1 MDHEN, CDR2 SYDVKM. The CDR3 consists of 14 residues. This CDR3 reads CASSLRGTNEKLFF. CDR3 bases: TGTGCCAGCAGTTTACGGGGAACTAATGAAAAACTGTTTTTT.

The chain recombines TRBV27 with TRBJ1-2, with a weak D call TRBD1 (5 bases). Germline values: CDR1 MNHEY, CDR2 SMNVEV (reference sequence). The CDR3 is made up of 14 amino acids. Trimming left V 0 bases short and J 2 bases short, with 7 bases between. As DNA, the CDR3 is TGTGCCAGCAGTTTATCAGGGACCAACTATGGCTACACCTTC. It is translated as CASSLSGTNYGYTF.

This chain connects TRBV11-3 to TRBJ2-2; no clear D. The germline V gene encodes CDR1 SGHNT and CDR2 YENEEA. V shed 2 bases and J shed 0 bases, with 13 bases lying between them. CDR3 length: 17 amino acids. The CDR3, as DNA: TGTGCCAGCAGCTTATATTCCCTCGGAGCGAACACCGGGGAGCTGTTTTTT. It encodes CASSLYSLGANTGELFF.

This chain connects TRBV5-4 to TRBJ1-2; D gene ambiguous. Germline V lookup: CDR1 SGHNT, CDR2 YYREEE (reference sequence). CDR3 size: 14 residues. V dropped 0 bases and J dropped 8 bases, with 14 bases sitting between them. For the CDR3, the DNA is TGTGCCAGCAGCTTGGAGGTGATTACTATGGGCTACACCTTC. Protein product: CASSLEVITMGYTF. Full variable domain (missing parts from reference TRBV5-4 and TRBJ1-2): ETGVTQSPTHLIKTRGQQVTLRCSSQSGHNTVSWYQQALGQGPQFIFQYYREEENGRGNFPPRFSGLQFPNYSSELNVNALELDDSALYLCASSLEVITMGYTFGSGTRLTVV.

The V call is TRBV9, the J call TRBJ2-3; TRBD2 aligns across 9 bases. The CDR3 runs to 17 residues. Trimming at V came to 0 bases and at J to 1 base, leaving 6 bases not matched to a gene. The V gene's germline CDR1 is SGDLS and CDR2 YYNGEE. CDR3 in DNA: TGTGCCAGCAGCGTAGAGGCGCCTAGCGGGGGCACAGATACGCAGTATTTT. It specifies CASSVEAPSGGTDTQYF.